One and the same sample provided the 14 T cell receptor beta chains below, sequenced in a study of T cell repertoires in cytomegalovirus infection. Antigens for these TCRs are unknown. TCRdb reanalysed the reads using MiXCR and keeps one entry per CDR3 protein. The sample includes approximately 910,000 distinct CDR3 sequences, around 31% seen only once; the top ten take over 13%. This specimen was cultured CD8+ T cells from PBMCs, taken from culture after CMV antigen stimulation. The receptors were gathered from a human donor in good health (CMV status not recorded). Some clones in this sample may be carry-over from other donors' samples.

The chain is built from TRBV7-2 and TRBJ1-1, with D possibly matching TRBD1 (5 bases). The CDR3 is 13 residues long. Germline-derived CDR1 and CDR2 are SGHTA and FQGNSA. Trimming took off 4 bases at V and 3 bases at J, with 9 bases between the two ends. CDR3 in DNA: TGTGCCAGCAGCTCCGGGGCCTACACTGAAGCTTTCTTT. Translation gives CASSSGAYTEAFF.

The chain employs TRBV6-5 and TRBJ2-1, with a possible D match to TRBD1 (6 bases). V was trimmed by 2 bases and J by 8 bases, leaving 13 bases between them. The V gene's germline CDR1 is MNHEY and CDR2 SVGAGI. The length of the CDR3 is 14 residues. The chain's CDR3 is CASSYKQGVDEQFF. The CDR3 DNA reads TGTGCCAGCAGTTACAAACAGGGCGTGGATGAGCAGTTCTTC.

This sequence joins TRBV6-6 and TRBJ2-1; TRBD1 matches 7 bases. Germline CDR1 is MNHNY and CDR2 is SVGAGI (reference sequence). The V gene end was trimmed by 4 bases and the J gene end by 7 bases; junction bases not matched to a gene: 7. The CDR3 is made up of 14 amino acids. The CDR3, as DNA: TGTGCCAGCAGTTCAGAAGGGGGCCGGAATGAGCAGTTCTTC. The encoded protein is CASSSEGGRNEQFF.

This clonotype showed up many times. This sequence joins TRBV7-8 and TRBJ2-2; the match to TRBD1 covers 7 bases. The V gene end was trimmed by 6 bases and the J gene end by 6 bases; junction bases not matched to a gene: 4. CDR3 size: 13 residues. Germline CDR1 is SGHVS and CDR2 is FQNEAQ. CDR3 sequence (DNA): TGTGCCAGCAGAAGAACAGGGGCCGGGGAGCTGTTTTTT. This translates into CASRRTGAGELFF.

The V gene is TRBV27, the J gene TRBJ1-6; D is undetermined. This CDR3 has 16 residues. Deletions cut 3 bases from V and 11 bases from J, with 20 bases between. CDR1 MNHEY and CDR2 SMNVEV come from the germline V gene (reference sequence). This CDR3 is CASSLGPGFTDTPLHF. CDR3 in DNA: TGTGCCAGCAGTTTGGGTCCGGGGTTCACAGACACACCCCTCCACTTT.

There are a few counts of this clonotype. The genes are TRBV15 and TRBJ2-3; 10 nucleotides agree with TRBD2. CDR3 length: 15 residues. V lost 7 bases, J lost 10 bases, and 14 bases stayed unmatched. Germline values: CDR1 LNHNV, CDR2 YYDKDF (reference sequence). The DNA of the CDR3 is TGTGCCACCAAGAGTCTAGCGGGGGCGGCAGGGGCGCAGTATTTT. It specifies CATKSLAGAAGAQYF.

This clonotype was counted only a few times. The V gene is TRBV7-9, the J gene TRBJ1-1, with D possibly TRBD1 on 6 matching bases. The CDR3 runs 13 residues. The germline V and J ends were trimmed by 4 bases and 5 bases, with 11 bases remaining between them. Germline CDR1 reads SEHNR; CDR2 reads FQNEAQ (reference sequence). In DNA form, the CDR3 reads TGTGCCAGCAGCTACAGGGCAAAGACTGAAGCTTTCTTT. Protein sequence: CASSYRAKTEAFF.

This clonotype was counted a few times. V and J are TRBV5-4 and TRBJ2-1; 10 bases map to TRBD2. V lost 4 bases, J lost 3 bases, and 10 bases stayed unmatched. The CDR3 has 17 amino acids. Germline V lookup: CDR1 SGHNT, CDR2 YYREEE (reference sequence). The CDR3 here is CASSGKLAGLLYNEQFF. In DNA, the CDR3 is TGTGCCAGCAGCGGAAAACTAGCGGGGCTCCTCTACAATGAGCAGTTCTTC.

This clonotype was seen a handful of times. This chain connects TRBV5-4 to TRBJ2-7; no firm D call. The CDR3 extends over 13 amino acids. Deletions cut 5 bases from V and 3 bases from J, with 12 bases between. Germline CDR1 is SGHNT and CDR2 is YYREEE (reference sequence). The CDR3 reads CASSPEVGYEQYF. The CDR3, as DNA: TGTGCCAGCAGTCCTGAGGTGGGCTACGAGCAGTACTTC.

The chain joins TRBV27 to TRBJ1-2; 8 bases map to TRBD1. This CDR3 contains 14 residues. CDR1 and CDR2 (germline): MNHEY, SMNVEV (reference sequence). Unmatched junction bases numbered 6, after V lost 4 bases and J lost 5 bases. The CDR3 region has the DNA TGTGCCAGCAGTTCCACGGGACAGGAGTATGGCTACACCTTC. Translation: CASSSTGQEYGYTF.

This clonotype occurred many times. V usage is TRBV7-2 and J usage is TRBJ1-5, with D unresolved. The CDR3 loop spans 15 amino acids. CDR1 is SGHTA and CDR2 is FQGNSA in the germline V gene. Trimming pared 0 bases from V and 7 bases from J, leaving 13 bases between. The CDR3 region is CASSLAYGSVQPQHF. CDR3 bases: TGTGCCAGCAGCTTAGCGTACGGGTCGGTCCAGCCCCAGCATTTT. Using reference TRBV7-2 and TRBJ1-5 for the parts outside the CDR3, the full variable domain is GAGVSQSPSNKVTEKGKDVELRCDPISGHTALYWYRQSLGQGLEFLIYFQGNSAPDKSGLPSDRFSAERTGGSVSTLTIQRTQQEDSAVYLCASSLAYGSVQPQHFGDGTRLSIL.

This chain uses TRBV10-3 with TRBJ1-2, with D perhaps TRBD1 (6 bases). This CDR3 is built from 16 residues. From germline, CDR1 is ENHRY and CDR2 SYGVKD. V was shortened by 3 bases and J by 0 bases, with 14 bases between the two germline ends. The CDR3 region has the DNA TGTGCCATCAGTGATTGGACAGAACGAACTAACTATGGCTACACCTTC. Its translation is CAISDWTERTNYGYTF.

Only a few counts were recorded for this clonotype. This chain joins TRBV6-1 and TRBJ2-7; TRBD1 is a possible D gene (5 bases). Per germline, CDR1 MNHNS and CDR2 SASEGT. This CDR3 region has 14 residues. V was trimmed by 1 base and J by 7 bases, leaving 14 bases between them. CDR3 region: CASSEGLGVEEQYF. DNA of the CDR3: TGTGCCAGCAGTGAAGGGTTAGGGGTCGAGGAGCAGTACTTC.

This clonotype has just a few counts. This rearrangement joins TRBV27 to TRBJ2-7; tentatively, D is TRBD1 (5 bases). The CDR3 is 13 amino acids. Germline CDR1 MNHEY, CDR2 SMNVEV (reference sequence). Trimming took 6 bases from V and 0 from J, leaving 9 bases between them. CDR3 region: CASRQGTSYEQYF. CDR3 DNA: TGTGCCAGCAGGCAGGGAACCTCCTACGAGCAGTACTTC.